This T cell receptor beta chain was sequenced for a study of blood T cell repertoires in COVID-19. The wider study: The origin of the acute and convalescent COVID-19 samples was the United States, Italy and Spain.

V was trimmed by 3 bases and J by 6 bases, leaving 11 bases between them. This CDR3 spans 13 amino acids. In germline, CDR1 is SGHTA, CDR2 FQGNSA. This clone came up once. Per the original methods: Scientists estimated how many nucleated cells there were by amplifying reference gene primers. The method was immunoSEQ multiplex PCR; TCRdb's version includes in-frame clones alone and lacks a portion of them. That table furnishes V, J and clone size, whereas the DNA furnished D and trimming. The sample yields 200,000 to 250,000 clones, about 79% seen once. This clonotype originated in a woman in her thirties or forties who had recovered from COVID-19. The chain has TRBV7-2 and TRBJ1-1; D perhaps matches TRBD1 (6 bases). Sequencing was carried out using peripheral blood. CDR3 sequence (DNA): TGTGCCAGCAGCTTTGAGCCAGGGGCTGAAGCTTTCTTT. This sequence encodes CASSFEPGAEAFF.